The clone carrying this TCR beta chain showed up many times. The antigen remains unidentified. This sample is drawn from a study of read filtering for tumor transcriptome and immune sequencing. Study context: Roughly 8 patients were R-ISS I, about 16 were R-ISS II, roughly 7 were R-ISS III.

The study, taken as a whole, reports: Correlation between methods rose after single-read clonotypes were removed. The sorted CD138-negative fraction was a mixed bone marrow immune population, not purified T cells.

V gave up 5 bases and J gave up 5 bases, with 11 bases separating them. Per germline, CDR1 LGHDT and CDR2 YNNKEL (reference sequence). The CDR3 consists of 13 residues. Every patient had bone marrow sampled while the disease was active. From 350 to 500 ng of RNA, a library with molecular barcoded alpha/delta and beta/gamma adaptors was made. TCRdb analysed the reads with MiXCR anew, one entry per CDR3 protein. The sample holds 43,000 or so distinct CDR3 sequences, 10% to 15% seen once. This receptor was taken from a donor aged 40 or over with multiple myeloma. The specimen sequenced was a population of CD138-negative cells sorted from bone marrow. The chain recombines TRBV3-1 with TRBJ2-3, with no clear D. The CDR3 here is CASSYQLLDTQYF. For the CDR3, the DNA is TGTGCCAGCAGCTATCAACTGCTAGATACGCAGTATTTT.